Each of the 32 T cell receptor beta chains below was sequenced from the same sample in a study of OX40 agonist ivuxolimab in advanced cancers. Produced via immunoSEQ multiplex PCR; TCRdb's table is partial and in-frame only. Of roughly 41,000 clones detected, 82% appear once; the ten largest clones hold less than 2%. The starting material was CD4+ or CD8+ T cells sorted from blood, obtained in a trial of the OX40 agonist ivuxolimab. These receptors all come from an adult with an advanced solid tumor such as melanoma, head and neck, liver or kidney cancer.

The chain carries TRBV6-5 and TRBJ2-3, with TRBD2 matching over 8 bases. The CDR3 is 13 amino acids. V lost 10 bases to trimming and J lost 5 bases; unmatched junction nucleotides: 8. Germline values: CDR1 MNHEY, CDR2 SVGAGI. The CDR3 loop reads CATRGGLGDTQYF. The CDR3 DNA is TGTGCCACCCGGGGGGGATTGGGAGATACGCAGTATTTT.

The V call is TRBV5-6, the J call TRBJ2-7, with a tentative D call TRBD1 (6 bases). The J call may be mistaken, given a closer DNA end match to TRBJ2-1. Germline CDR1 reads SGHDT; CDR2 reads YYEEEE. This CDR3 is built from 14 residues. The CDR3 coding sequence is TGTGCCAGCAACACTCAGGGGCCTCGAGGTGAGCAGTTCTTC. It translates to CASNTQGPRGEQFF.

Here the CDR3 DNA reads TGTGCCAGTAAACTACTTGGGGGCGCGGGCGGGGCTTTCTTT. Protein sequence: CASKLLGGAGGAFF. The rearrangement joins TRBV11-2 to TRBJ1-1, with D maybe TRBD1 (6 bases). CDR3 length: 14 residues. From germline, CDR1 is SGHAT and CDR2 FQNNGV. V dropped 9 bases and J dropped 11 bases, with 25 bases sitting between them.

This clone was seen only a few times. The chain's CDR3 is CAISESSNYGYTF. CDR3 sequence (DNA): TGTGCCATCAGTGAGTCAAGTAACTATGGCTACACCTTC. This chain links TRBV10-3 with TRBJ1-2; no definite D call. The CDR3 is 13 amino acids. The V end lost 0 bases, the J end lost 1 base, and 3 bases lay between the germline ends. Germline V gives CDR1 ENHRY, CDR2 SYGVKD.

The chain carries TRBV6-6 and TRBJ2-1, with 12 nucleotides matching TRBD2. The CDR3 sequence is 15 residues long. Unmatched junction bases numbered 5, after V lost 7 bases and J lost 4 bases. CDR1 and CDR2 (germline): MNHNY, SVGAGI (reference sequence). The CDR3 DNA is TGTGCCAGCAACAGACTAGCGGGGGAATACAATGAGCAGTTCTTC. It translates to CASNRLAGEYNEQFF.

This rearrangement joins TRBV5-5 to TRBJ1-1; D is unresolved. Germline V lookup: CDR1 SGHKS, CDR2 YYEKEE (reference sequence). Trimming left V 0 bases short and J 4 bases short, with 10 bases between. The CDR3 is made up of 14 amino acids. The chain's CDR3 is CASSLGGRGTEAFF. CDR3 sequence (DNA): TGTGCCAGCAGCTTGGGTGGGCGAGGCACTGAAGCTTTCTTT.

The CDR3 loop is CASSTQGIGNTIYF. In nucleotides, the CDR3 is TGTGCCAGCAGTACCCAGGGAATTGGAAACACCATATATTTT. This rearrangement joins TRBV6-6 to TRBJ1-3, with a possible D match to TRBD1 (5 bases). Germline CDR1 MNHNY, CDR2 SVGAGI (reference sequence). V was cut by 5 bases and J by 3 bases, with 11 bases left in between. The CDR3 is made up of 14 amino acids.

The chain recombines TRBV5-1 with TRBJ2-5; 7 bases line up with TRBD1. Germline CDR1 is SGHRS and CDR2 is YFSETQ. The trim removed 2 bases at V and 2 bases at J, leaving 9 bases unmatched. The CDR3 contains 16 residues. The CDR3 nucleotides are TGCGCCAGCAGCTTAGGCCTGAGGGGGCGGCAAGAGACCCAGTACTTC. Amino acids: CASSLGLRGRQETQYF.

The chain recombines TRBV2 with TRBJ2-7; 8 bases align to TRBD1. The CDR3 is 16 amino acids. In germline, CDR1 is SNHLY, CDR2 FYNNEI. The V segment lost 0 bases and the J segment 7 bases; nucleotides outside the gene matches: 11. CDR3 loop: CASSEARTGRIGEQYF. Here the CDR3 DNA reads TGTGCCAGCAGTGAAGCGAGGACAGGGAGGATTGGAGAGCAGTACTTC.

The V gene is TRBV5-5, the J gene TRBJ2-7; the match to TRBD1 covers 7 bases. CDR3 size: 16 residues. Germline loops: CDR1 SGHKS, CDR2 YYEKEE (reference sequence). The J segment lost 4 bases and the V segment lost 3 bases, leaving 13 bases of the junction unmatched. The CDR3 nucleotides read TGTGCCAGCAGCTCTCGACTTTTGGCAGGGGGTTACGAGCAGTACTTC. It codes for CASSSRLLAGGYEQYF. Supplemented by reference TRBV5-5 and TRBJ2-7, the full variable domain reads DAGVTQSPTHLIKTRGQQVTLRCSPISGHKSVSWYQQVLGQGPQFIFQYYEKEERGRGNFPDRFSARQFPNYSSELNVNALLLGDSALYLCASSSRLLAGGYEQYFGPGTRLTVT.

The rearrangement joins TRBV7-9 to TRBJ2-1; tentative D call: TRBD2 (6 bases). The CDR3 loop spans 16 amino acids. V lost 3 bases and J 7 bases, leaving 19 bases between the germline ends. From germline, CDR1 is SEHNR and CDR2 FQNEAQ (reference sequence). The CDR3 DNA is TGTGCCAGCAGCTTGGAGGGGAGTCTGGTGTTGAATGAGCAGTTCTTC. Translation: CASSLEGSLVLNEQFF.

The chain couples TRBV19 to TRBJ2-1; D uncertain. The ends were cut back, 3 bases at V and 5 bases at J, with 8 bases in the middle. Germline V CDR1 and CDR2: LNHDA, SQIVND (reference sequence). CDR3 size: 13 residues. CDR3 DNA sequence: TGTGCCAGTAGTATGAACCGAGACAATGAGCAGTTCTTC. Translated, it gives CASSMNRDNEQFF.

DNA for the CDR3: TGTGCCAGCAGCCCGAGGACAAGAGCTTTCTTT. Encoded protein: CASSPRTRAFF. This chain uses TRBV7-8 with TRBJ1-1; D may be TRBD1 (5 bases). V was clipped by 5 bases and J by 10 bases, with 11 bases between them. Germline CDR1 reads SGHVS; CDR2 reads FQNEAQ. The CDR3 totals 11 residues.

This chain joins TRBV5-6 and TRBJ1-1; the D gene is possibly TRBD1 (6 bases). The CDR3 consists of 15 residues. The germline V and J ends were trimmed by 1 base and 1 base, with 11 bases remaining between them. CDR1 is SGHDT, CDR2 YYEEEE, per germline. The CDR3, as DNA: TGTGCCAGCAGCTTGAGAACAGGGTGGAACACTGAAGCTTTCTTT. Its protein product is CASSLRTGWNTEAFF.

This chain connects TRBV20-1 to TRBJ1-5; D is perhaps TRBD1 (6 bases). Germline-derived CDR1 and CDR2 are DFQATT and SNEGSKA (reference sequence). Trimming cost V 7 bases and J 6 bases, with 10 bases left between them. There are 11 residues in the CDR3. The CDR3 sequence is CSVGGIQPQHF. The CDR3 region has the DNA TGCAGTGTTGGGGGCATTCAGCCCCAGCATTTT.

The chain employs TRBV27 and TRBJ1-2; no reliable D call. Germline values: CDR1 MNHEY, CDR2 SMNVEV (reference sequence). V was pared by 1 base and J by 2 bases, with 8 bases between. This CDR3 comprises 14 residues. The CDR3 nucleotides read TGTGCCAGCAGTTTATTCGTAGGAAACTATGGCTACACCTTC. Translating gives CASSLFVGNYGYTF.

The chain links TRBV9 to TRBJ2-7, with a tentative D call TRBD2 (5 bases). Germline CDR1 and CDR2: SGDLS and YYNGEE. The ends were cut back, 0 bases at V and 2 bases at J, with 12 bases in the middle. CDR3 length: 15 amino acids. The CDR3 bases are TGTGCCAGCAGCGTAGCTACCGGGGTTGCCTACGAGCAGTACTTC. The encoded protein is CASSVATGVAYEQYF.

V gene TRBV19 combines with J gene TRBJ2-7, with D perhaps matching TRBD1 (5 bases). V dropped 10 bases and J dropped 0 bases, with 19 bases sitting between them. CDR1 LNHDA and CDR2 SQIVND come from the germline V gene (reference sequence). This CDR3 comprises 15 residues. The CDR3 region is CATASEGDSSYEQYF. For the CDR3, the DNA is TGTGCCACCGCGTCCGAAGGCGACAGCTCCTACGAGCAGTACTTC.

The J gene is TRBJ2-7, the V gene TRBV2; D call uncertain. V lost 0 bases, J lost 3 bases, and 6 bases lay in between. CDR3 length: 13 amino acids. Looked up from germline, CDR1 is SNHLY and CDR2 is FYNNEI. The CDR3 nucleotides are TGTGCCAGCAGTGAAGCGTACCTCTACGAGCAGTACTTC. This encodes CASSEAYLYEQYF.

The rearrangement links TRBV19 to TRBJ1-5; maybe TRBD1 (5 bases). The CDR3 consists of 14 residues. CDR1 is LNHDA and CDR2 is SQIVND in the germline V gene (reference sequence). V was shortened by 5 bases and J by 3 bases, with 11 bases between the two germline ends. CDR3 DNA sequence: TGTGCCAGTAGTCGAGGCAGGGTCAATCAGCCCCAGCATTTT. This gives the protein CASSRGRVNQPQHF.

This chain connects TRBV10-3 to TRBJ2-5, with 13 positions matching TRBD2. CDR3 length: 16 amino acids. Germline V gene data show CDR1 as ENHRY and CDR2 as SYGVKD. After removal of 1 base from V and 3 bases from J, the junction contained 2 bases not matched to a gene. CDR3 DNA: TGTGCCATCAGTGAGTTTGGACTAGCGGGGGAAGAGACCCAGTACTTC. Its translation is CAISEFGLAGEETQYF.

CDR3 bases: TGCGCCAGCAGGGCGGCCTTGGGAAACTATGGCTACACCTTC. Translation gives CASRAALGNYGYTF. The gene calls are TRBV5-1 and TRBJ1-2; D is unresolved. CDR1 and CDR2 from the germline V gene are SGHRS and YFSETQ. CDR3 length equals 14 residues. V was pared by 5 bases and J by 2 bases, with 13 bases between. Full variable domain (outside the CDR3, taken from reference TRBV5-1 and TRBJ1-2): KAGVTQTPRYLIKTRGQQVTLSCSPISGHRSVSWYQQTPGQGLQFLFEYFSETQRNKGNFPGRFSGRQFSNSRSEMNVSTLELGDSALYLCASRAALGNYGYTFGSGTRLTVV.

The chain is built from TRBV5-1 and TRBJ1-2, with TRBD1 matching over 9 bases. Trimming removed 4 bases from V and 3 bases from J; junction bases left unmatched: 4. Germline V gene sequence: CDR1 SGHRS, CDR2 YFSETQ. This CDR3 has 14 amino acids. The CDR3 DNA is TGCGCCAGCAGCGGGTGGACAGGGGACTATGGCTACACCTTC. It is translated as CASSGWTGDYGYTF.

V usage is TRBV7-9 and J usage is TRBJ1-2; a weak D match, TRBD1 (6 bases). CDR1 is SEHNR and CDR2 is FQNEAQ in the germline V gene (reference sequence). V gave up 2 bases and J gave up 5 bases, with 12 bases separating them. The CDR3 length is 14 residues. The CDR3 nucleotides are TGTGCCAGCAGCTTAAGAGAGGGGGAGTATGGCTACACCTTC. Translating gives CASSLREGEYGYTF.

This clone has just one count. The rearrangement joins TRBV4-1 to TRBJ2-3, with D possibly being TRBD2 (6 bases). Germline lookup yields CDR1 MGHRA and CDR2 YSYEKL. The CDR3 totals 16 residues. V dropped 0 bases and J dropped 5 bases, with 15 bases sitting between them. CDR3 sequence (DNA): TGCGCCAGCAGCCAAGATGAACTCCTCGGGGGAGATACGCAGTATTTT. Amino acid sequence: CASSQDELLGGDTQYF.

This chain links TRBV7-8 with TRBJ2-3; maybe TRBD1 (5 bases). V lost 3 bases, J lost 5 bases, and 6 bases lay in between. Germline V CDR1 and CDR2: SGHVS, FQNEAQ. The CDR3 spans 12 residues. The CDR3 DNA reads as TGTGCCAGCAGCTTCCAGGGAGATACGCAGTATTTT. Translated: CASSFQGDTQYF.

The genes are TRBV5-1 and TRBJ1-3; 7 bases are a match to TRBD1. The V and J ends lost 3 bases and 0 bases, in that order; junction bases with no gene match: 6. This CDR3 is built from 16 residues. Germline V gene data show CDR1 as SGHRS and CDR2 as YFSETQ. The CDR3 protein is CASSSPTGSSGNTIYF. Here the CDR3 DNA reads TGCGCCAGCAGCTCCCCGACAGGGAGCTCTGGAAACACCATATATTTT.

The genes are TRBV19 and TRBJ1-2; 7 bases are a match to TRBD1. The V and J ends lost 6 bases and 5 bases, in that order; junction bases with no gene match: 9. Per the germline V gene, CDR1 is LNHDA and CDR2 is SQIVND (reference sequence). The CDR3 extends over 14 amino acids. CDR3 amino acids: CASSDPGQSYGYTF. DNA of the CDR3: TGTGCCAGTAGCGATCCGGGACAGTCATATGGCTACACCTTC.

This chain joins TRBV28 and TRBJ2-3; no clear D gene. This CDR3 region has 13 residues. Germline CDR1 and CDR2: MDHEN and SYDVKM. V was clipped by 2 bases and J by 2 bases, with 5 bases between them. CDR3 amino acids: CASSLQITDTQYF. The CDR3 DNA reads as TGTGCCAGCAGTTTACAGATCACAGATACGCAGTATTTT.

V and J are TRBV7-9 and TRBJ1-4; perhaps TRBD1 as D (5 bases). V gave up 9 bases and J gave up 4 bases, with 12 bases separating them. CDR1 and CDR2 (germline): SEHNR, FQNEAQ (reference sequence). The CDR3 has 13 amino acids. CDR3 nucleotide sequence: TGTGCCAGTACAAGGGACTTTAATGAAAAACTGTTTTTT. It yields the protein CASTRDFNEKLFF.

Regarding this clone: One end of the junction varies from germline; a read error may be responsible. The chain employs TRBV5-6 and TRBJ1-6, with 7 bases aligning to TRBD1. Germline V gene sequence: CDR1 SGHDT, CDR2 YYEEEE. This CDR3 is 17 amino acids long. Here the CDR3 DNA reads TGTGCCAGCAGTTTGGGCCCGACAGGGACGTATAATTCACCCCTCCACTTT. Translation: CASSLGPTGTYNSPLHF.

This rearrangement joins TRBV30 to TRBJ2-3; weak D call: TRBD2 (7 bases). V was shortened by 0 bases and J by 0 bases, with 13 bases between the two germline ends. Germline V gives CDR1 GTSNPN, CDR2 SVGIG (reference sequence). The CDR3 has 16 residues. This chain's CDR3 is CAWSVGAGASTDTQYF. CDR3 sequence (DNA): TGTGCCTGGAGTGTGGGGGCGGGGGCCAGCACAGATACGCAGTATTTT.